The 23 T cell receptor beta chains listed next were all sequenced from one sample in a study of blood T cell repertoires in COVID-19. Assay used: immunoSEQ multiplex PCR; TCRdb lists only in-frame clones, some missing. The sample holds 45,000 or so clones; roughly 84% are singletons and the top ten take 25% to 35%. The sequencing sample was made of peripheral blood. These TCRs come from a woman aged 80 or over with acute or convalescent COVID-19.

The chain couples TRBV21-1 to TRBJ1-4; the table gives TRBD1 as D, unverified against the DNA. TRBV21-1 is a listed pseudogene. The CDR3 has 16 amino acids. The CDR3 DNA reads TGTGCCAGCAGCACAAACGTAGGACAGGCTAATGAAAAACTGTTTTTT. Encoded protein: CASSTNVGQANEKLFF.

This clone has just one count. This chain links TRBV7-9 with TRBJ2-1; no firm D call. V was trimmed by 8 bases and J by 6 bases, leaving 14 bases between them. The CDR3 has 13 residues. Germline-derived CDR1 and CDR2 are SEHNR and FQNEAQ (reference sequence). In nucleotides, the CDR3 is TGTGCCAGCGCATCTGCAGGCTTCAATGAGCAGTTCTTC. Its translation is CASASAGFNEQFF. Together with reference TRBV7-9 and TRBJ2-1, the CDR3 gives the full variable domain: DTGVSQNPRHKITKRGQNVTFRCDPISEHNRLYWYRQTLGQGPEFLTYFQNEAQLEKSRLLSDRFSAERPKGSFSTLEIQRTEQGDSAMYLCASASAGFNEQFFGPGTRLTVL.

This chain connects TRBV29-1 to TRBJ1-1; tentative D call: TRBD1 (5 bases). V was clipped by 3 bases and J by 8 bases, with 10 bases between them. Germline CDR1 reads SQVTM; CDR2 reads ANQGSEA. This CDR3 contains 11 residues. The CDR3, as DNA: TGCAGCGTTGATCGGGGGTCGGAAGCTTTCTTT. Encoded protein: CSVDRGSEAFF.

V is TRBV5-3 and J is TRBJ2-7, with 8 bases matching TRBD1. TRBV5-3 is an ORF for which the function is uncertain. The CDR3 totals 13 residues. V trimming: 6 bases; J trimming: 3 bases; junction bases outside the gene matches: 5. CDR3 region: CARTGQANYEQYF. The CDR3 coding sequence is TGTGCCAGAACGGGACAGGCGAACTACGAGCAGTACTTC.

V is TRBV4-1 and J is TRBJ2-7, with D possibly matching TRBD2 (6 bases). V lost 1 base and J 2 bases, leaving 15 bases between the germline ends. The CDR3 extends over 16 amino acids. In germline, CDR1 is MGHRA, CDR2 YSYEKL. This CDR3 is CASSQGPGGEAYEQYF. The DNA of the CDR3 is TGCGCCAGCAGCCAAGGTCCCGGGGGAGAGGCCTACGAGCAGTACTTC.

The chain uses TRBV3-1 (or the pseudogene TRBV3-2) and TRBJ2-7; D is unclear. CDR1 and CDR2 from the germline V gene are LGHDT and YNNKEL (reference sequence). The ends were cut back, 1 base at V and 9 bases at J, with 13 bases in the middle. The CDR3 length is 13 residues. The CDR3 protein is CASSQGQYGGQYF. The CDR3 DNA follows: TGTGCCAGCAGCCAAGGGCAATACGGCGGGCAGTACTTC.

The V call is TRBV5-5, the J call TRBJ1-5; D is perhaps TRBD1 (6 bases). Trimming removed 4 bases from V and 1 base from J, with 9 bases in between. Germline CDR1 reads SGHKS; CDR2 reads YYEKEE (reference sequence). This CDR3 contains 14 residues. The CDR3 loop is CASSRQVSNQPQHF. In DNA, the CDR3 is TGTGCCAGCAGCCGACAGGTGAGCAATCAGCCCCAGCATTTT.

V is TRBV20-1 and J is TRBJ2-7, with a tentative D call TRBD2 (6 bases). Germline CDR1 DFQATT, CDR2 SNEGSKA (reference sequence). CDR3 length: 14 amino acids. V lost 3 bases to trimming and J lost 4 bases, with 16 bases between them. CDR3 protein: CSASGDSPLYEQYF. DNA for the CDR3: TGCAGTGCTAGTGGGGACTCCCCTCTTTACGAGCAGTACTTC.

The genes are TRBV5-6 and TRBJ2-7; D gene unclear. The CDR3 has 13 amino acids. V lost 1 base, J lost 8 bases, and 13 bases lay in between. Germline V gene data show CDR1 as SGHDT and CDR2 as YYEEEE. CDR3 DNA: TGTGCCAGCAGCTTGTCGACCGGCGGTAAGCAGTACTTC. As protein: CASSLSTGGKQYF.

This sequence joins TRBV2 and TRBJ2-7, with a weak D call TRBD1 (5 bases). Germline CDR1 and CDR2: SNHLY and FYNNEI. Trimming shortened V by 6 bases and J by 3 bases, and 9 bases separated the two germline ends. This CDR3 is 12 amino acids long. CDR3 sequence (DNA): TGTGCCAGCAGAGCAGGGTTCTACGAGCAGTACTTC. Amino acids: CASRAGFYEQYF.

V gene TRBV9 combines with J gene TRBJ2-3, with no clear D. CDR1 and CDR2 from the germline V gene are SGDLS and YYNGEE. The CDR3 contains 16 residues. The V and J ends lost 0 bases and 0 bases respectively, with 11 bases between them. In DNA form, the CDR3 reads TGTGCCAGCAGCGTAGCCTTAGCTGACAGCACAGATACGCAGTATTTT. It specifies CASSVALADSTDTQYF.

Here the CDR3 reads CASSRTSGSLDEQFF. CDR3 DNA: TGTGCCAGCTCCAGGACTAGCGGGAGTCTCGATGAGCAGTTCTTC. V is TRBV6-4 and J is TRBJ2-1; TRBD2 matches 13 bases. CDR1 and CDR2 (germline): MRHNA, SNTAGT. With V trimmed by 8 bases and J by 8 bases, 9 bases remained unmatched. The CDR3 spans 15 residues.

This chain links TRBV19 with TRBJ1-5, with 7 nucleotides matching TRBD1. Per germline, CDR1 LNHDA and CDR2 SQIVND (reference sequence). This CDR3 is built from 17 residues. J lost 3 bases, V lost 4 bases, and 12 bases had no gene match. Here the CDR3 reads CASSKLRDRVNNQPQHF. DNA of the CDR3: TGTGCCAGTAGTAAACTCCGAGACAGGGTTAACAATCAGCCCCAGCATTTT.

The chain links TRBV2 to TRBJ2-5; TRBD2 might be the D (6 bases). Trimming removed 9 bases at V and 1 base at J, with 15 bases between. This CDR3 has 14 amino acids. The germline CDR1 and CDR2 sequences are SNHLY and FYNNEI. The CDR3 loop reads CASDKDYFQETQYF. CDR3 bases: TGTGCCAGTGATAAGGACTACTTCCAAGAGACCCAGTACTTC.

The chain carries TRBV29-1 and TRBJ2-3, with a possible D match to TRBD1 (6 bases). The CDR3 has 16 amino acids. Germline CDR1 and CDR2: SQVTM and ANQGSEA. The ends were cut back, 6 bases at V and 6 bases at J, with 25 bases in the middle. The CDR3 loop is CSVGTRTVESHDTQYF. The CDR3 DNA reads TGCAGCGTCGGGACGAGGACAGTCGAGTCCCACGATACGCAGTATTTT.

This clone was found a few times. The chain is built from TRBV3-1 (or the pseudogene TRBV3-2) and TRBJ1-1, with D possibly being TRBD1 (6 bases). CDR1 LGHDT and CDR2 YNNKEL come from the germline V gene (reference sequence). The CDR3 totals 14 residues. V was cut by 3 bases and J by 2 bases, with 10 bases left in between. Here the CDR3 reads CASSHLQGNTEAFF. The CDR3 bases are TGTGCCAGCAGCCATTTACAGGGTAACACTGAAGCTTTCTTT.

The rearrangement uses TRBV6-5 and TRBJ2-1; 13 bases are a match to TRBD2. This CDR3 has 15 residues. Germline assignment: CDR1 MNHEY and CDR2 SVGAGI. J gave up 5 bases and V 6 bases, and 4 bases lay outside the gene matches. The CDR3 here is CASRTGTSGDNEQFF. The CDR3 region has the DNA TGTGCCAGCAGGACCGGGACTAGCGGGGACAATGAGCAGTTCTTC.

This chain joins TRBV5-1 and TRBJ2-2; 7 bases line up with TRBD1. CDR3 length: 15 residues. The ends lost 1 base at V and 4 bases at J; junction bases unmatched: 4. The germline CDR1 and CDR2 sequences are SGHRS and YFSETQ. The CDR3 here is CASSLKTGTTGELFF. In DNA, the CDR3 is TGCGCCAGCAGCTTGAAGACAGGGACCACCGGGGAGCTGTTTTTT.

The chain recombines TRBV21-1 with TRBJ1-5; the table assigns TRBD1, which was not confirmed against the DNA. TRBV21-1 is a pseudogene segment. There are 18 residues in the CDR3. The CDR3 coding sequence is TGTGCCAGCAGCAAACATTTTCAGGGGGTGACGAGCAATCAGCCCCAGCATTTT. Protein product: CASSKHFQGVTSNQPQHF.

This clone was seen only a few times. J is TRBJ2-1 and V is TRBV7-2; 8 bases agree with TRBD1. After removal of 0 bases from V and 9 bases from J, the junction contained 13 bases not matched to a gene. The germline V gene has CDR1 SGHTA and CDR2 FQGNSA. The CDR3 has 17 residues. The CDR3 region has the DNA TGTGCCAGCAGCTTAGCCCACTTGCAGGGGGCTCGCGGTGAGCAGTTCTTC. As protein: CASSLAHLQGARGEQFF. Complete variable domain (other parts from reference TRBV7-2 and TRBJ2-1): GAGVSQSPSNKVTEKGKDVELRCDPISGHTALYWYRQSLGQGLEFLIYFQGNSAPDKSGLPSDRFSAERTGGSVSTLTIQRTQQEDSAVYLCASSLAHLQGARGEQFFGPGTRLTVL.

CDR3 protein: CASSPIAASSYEQYF. Written as DNA, the CDR3 is TGTGCCAGTAGTCCAATAGCGGCTTCCTCCTACGAGCAGTACTTC. The chain uses TRBV19 and TRBJ2-7; D is possibly TRBD2 (6 bases). The CDR3 is 15 amino acids. Germline V gene lookup returns CDR1 LNHDA and CDR2 SQIVND (reference sequence). Trimming pared 5 bases from V and 0 bases from J, leaving 14 bases between. Full variable domain (rest looked up from reference TRBV19 and TRBJ2-7): DGGITQSPKYLFRKEGQNVTLSCEQNLNHDAMYWYRQDPGQGLRLIYYSQIVNDFQKGDIAEGYSVSREKKESFPLTVTSAQKNPTAFYLCASSPIAASSYEQYFGPGTRLTVT.

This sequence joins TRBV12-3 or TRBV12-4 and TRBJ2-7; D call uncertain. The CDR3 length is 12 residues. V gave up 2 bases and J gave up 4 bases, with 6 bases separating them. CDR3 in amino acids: CASSLLEYEQYF. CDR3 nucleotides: TGTGCCAGCAGTTTACTAGAGTACGAGCAGTACTTC.

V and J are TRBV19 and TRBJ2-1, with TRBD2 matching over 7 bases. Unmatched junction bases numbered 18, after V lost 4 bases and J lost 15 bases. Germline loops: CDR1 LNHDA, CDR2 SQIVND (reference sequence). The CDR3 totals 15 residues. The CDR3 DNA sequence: TGTGCCAGTAGTACCTCGGGAGGAGGGGATCAGTCGTGGTTCTTC. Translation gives CASSTSGGGDQSWFF.